One sample yielded the 16 T cell receptor beta chains listed below, sequenced in a study of blood T cell repertoires in COVID-19. The table came from immunoSEQ multiplex PCR; TCRdb's copy has only in-frame clones and leaves some out. The sample gives about 310,000 clones, more than 75% of which show up once; 1% is in the top ten. The sample consisted of peripheral blood. These TCRs come from a man aged 45-60 years with active or convalescent COVID-19.

Note on this clone: The junction and the germline gene differ at one end; a read error may be behind it. The chain recombines TRBV5-5 with TRBJ2-5, with D possibly matching TRBD2 (7 bases). The CDR3 loop spans 16 amino acids. The V gene's germline CDR1 is SGHKS and CDR2 YYEKEE (reference sequence). This CDR3 is CTSSLPPLGGAETQYF. Here the CDR3 DNA reads TGTACCAGCAGCTTGCCTCCGTTGGGGGGGGCAGAGACCCAGTACTTC.

For the CDR3, the DNA is TGTGCCAGCAGTACGATTCAGGGGACCCAAGAGACCCAGTACTTC. It specifies CASSTIQGTQETQYF. The chain links TRBV27 to TRBJ2-5, with D tentatively TRBD1 (6 bases). Germline lookup yields CDR1 MNHEY and CDR2 SMNVEV (reference sequence). The V end lost 5 bases, the J end lost 1 base, and 14 bases lay between the germline ends. The CDR3 covers 15 residues.

The J gene is TRBJ1-2, the V gene TRBV30; D gene uncertain. This CDR3 comprises 12 residues. Between the trimmed V and J ends, which lost 2 bases and 1 base, there was a span of 5 bases. The germline V gene has CDR1 GTSNPN and CDR2 SVGIG (reference sequence). Here the CDR3 DNA reads TGTGCCTGGAGTCCCATTAACTATGGCTACACCTTC. Encoded protein: CAWSPINYGYTF.

V usage is TRBV11-2 and J usage is TRBJ2-3, with D perhaps TRBD2 (5 bases). The germline gives CDR1 SGHAT, CDR2 FQNNGV. This CDR3 comprises 16 residues. Trimming left V 5 bases short and J 2 bases short, with 17 bases between. The CDR3 DNA reads as TGTGCCAGCAGCCAATTGGCCCCGGGAAACACAGATACGCAGTATTTT. This gives the protein CASSQLAPGNTDTQYF.

The V gene is TRBV7-2, the J gene TRBJ2-2, with D perhaps matching TRBD2 (5 bases). CDR3 length: 14 residues. CDR1 is SGHTA and CDR2 is FQGNSA in the germline V gene. V was cut by 5 bases and J by 1 base, with 8 bases left in between. CDR3 amino acids: CASSPEGNTGELFF. The DNA for the CDR3 is TGTGCCAGCAGCCCCGAGGGGAACACCGGGGAGCTGTTTTTT. The full variable domain, its missing parts supplied by reference TRBV7-2 and TRBJ2-2, is GAGVSQSPSNKVTEKGKDVELRCDPISGHTALYWYRQSLGQGLEFLIYFQGNSAPDKSGLPSDRFSAERTGGSVSTLTIQRTQQEDSAVYLCASSPEGNTGELFFGEGSRLTVL.

The chain joins TRBV29-1 to TRBJ1-3; D gene unclear. Germline-derived CDR1 and CDR2 are SQVTM and ANQGSEA. V was pared by 5 bases and J by 4 bases, with 15 bases between. The CDR3 runs 14 residues. CDR3 in DNA: TGCAGCGTTTTGAGGACTGACCTGGGAAACACCATATATTTT. Encoded protein: CSVLRTDLGNTIYF.

This clone was picked up a small number of times. The chain recombines TRBV19 with TRBJ2-2, with 8 nucleotides matching TRBD2. The CDR3 length is 16 residues. Germline CDR1 LNHDA, CDR2 SQIVND (reference sequence). Trimming took 7 bases from V and 5 from J; bases not matched to a gene: 12. CDR3: CASTSRGGLVTGELFF. CDR3 coding DNA: TGTGCCAGTACCTCACGAGGGGGACTAGTAACCGGGGAGCTGTTTTTT. Together with reference TRBV19 and TRBJ2-2, the CDR3 gives the full variable domain: DGGITQSPKYLFRKEGQNVTLSCEQNLNHDAMYWYRQDPGQGLRLIYYSQIVNDFQKGDIAEGYSVSREKKESFPLTVTSAQKNPTAFYLCASTSRGGLVTGELFFGEGSRLTVL.

CDR3 residues: CASSSHQTGQRGYTF. The CDR3 DNA follows: TGTGCCAGCAGCTCCCACCAGACAGGGCAAAGGGGCTACACCTTC. The chain links TRBV7-2 to TRBJ1-2; 7 bases match TRBD1. The CDR3 is 15 residues long. CDR1 is SGHTA, CDR2 FQGNSA, per germline. The junction had 13 bases not matched to a gene; V was cut back by 4 bases and J by 8 bases.

The chain carries TRBV30 and TRBJ1-1; 10 nucleotides align to TRBD1. CDR3 length: 13 amino acids. From germline, CDR1 is GTSNPN and CDR2 SVGIG (reference sequence). The V segment lost 3 bases and the J segment 3 bases; nucleotides outside the gene matches: 1. The CDR3 region is CAWRGTGDTEAFF. The DNA for the CDR3 is TGTGCCTGGAGGGGGACAGGGGACACTGAAGCTTTCTTT.

The J gene is TRBJ1-2, the V gene TRBV21-1; TRBD1, the table's D call, was not compared with the DNA. TRBV21-1 is noted as a pseudogene. The CDR3 consists of 12 residues. Here the CDR3 reads CATRGGNYGYTF. DNA of the CDR3: TGTGCCACCAGAGGGGGTAACTATGGCTACACCTTC.

V is TRBV19 and J is TRBJ2-3; a possible D gene is TRBD2 (5 bases). Germline CDR1 reads LNHDA; CDR2 reads SQIVND (reference sequence). Trimming took 0 bases from V and 1 from J, leaving 17 bases between them. The CDR3 is 18 amino acids. This CDR3 is CASSIDAPGISGTDTQYF. DNA for the CDR3: TGTGCCAGTAGTATAGATGCACCGGGGATTTCGGGCACAGATACGCAGTATTTT.

The chain joins TRBV7-3 to TRBJ2-6; D is uncertain. V was pared by 5 bases and J by 0 bases, with 8 bases between. CDR1 and CDR2 (germline): SGHTA, FQGTGA. The CDR3 totals 15 residues. The CDR3 protein is CASSPQSSGANVLTF. The CDR3 DNA sequence: TGTGCCAGCAGCCCCCAGTCCTCTGGGGCCAACGTCCTGACTTTC.

This sequence joins TRBV7-2 and TRBJ2-7, with 8 nucleotides matching TRBD2. The germline V gene encodes CDR1 SGHTA and CDR2 FQGNSA. V was clipped by 2 bases and J by 3 bases; unmatched bases: 12. This CDR3 comprises 17 residues. The CDR3 DNA sequence: TGTGCCAGCAGCTTAAGTGCCCCCCAGCGGGGGTTCTACGAGCAGTACTTC. Translating it yields CASSLSAPQRGFYEQYF.

The rearrangement joins TRBV5-6 to TRBJ2-5, with D unclear. The CDR3 totals 13 residues. The V gene lost 0 bases and the J gene lost 5 bases, with 8 bases spanning the gap. CDR1 and CDR2 from the germline V gene are SGHDT and YYEEEE. This chain's CDR3 is CASSLGSLETQYF. The CDR3 DNA follows: TGTGCCAGCAGCTTGGGCAGTTTGGAGACCCAGTACTTC.

The rearrangement uses TRBV11-1 and TRBJ2-3, with TRBD1 identical over 8 bases. Germline V CDR1 and CDR2: SGHAT, FQDESV (reference sequence). The trim removed 10 bases at V and 4 bases at J, leaving 13 bases unmatched. This CDR3 region has 15 residues. The CDR3 protein is CATTADREESDTQYF. The CDR3 DNA reads as TGTGCCACCACCGCGGACAGGGAGGAATCAGATACGCAGTATTTT. The full variable domain, its missing parts supplied by reference TRBV11-1 and TRBJ2-3, is EAEVAQSPRYKITEKSQAVAFWCDPISGHATLYWYRQILGQGPELLVQFQDESVVDDSQLPKDRFSAERLKGVDSTLKIQPAELGDSAMYLCATTADREESDTQYFGPGTRLTVL.

The V call is TRBV7-2, the J call TRBJ2-7, with TRBD2 matching over 9 bases. The CDR3 is made up of 14 amino acids. The junction had 2 bases not matched to a gene; V was cut back by 3 bases and J by 2 bases. CDR1 and CDR2 (germline): SGHTA, FQGNSA. The DNA of the CDR3 is TGTGCCAGCAGCTTCAGCGGGGGGCCCTACGAGCAGTACTTC. It codes for CASSFSGGPYEQYF. Complete variable domain (other parts from reference TRBV7-2 and TRBJ2-7): GAGVSQSPSNKVTEKGKDVELRCDPISGHTALYWYRQSLGQGLEFLIYFQGNSAPDKSGLPSDRFSAERTGGSVSTLTIQRTQQEDSAVYLCASSFSGGPYEQYFGPGTRLTVT.